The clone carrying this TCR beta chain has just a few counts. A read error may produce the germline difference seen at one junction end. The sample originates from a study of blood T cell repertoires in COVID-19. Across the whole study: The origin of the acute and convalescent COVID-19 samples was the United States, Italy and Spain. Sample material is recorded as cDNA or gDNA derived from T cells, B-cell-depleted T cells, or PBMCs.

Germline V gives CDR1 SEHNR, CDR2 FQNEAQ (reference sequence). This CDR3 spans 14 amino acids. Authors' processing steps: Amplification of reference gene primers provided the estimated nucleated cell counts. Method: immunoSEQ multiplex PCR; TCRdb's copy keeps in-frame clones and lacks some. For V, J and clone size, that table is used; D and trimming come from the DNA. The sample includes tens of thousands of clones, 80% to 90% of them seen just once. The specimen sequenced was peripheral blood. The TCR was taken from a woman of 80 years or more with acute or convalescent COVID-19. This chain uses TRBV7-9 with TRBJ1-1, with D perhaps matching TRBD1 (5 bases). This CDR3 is CASSLERGNAEAFF. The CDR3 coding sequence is TGTGCCAGCAGCTTAGAGCGGGGGAACGCTGAAGCTTTCTTT.